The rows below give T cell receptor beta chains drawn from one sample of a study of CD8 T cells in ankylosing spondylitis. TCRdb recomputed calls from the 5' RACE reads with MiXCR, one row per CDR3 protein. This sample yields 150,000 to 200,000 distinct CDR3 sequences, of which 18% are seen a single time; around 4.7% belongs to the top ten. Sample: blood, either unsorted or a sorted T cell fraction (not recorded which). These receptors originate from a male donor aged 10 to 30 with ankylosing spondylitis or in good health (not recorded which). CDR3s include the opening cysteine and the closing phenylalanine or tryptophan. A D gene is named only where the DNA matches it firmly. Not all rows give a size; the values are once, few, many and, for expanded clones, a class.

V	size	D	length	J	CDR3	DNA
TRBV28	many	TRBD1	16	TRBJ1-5	CASSSIQGSSNQPQHF	TGTGCCAGCAGTTCAATACAGGGGTCGAGCAATCAGCCCCAGCATTTT
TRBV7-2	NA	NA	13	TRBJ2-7	CASSFRADYEQYF	TGTGCCAGCAGCTTCCGGGCAGACTACGAGCAGTACTTC
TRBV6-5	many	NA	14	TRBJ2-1	CASSYSQLAYEQFF	TGTGCCAGCAGTTACTCCCAGCTAGCCTATGAGCAGTTCTTC
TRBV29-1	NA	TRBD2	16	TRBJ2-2	CSVEGLAGPNTGELFF	TGCAGCGTTGAAGGGCTAGCGGGGCCGAACACCGGGGAGCTGTTTTTT
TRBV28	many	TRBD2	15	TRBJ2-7	CASSWGLAGIYEQYF	TGTGCCAGCAGCTGGGGACTAGCGGGAATCTACGAGCAGTACTTC
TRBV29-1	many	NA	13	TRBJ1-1	CSVAGRVVAEAFF	TGCAGCGTTGCAGGTCGGGTGGTCGCTGAAGCTTTCTTT
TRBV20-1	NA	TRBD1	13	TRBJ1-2	CSAFDRADYGYTF	TGCAGTGCCTTCGACAGGGCCGACTATGGCTACACCTTC
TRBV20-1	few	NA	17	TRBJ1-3	CSARDRQARATGNTIYF	TGCAGTGCTAGAGACAGGCAGGCGCGCGCGACTGGAAACACCATATATTTT
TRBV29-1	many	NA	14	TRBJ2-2	CSVKQGPDTGELFF	TGCAGCGTAAAACAGGGTCCGGACACCGGGGAGCTGTTTTTT
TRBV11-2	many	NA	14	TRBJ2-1	CASSFGTSRGEQFF	TGTGCCAGCAGCTTCGGGACGTCCCGCGGGGAGCAGTTCTTC
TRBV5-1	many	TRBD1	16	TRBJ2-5	CASSRTGTGGAETQYF	TGCGCCAGCAGCAGGACCGGGACAGGGGGCGCGGAGACCCAGTACTTC
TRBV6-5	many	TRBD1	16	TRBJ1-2	CASRTSGTGSTYGYTF	TGTGCCAGCAGAACTTCCGGGACAGGGAGTACCTATGGCTACACCTTC
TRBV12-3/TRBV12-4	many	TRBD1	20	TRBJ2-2	CASSLADSGTGFGRPGELFF	TGTGCCAGCAGTTTAGCAGATTCCGGGACAGGCTTTGGTCGTCCCGGGGAGCTGTTTTTT
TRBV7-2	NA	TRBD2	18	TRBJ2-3	CASSPIGLAGDFTDTQYF	TGTGCCAGCAGCCCCATCGGACTAGCGGGGGATTTCACAGATACGCAGTATTTT
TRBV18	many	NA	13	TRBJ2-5	CASSPPTDETQYF	TGTGCCAGCTCACCACCGACGGACGAGACCCAGTACTTC
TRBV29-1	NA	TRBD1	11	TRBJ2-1	CSPWDREIQFF	TGCAGCCCCTGGGACAGAGAGATTCAGTTCTTC
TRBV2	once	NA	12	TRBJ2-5	CASRTMGETQYF	TGTGCCAGCCGGACCATGGGAGAGACCCAGTACTTC
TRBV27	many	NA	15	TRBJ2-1	CASNVNLASGNEQFF	TGTGCCAGCAACGTAAACCTCGCGTCCGGCAATGAGCAGTTCTTC
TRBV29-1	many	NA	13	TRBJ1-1	CSVVRAYNTEAFF	TGCAGCGTTGTAAGGGCTTACAACACTGAAGCTTTCTTT
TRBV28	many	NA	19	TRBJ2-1	CASSDSMWGGQLSYNEQFF	TGTGCCAGCAGTGACTCAATGTGGGGAGGCCAGCTTTCCTACAATGAGCAGTTCTTC
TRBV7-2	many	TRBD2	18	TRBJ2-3	CASSPRLAGGPGADTQYF	TGTGCCAGCAGCCCGAGACTAGCGGGAGGGCCTGGGGCAGATACGCAGTATTTT
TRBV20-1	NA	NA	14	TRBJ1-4	CSARERRVGEKLFF	TGCAGTGCTAGGGAGCGCAGGGTCGGCGAAAAACTGTTTTTT
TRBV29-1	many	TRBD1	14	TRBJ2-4	CSVVQGLAKNIQYF	TGCAGCGTTGTACAGGGGCTAGCCAAAAACATTCAGTACTTC
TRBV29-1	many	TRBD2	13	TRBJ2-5	CSALSGSRGTQYF	TGCAGCGCCCTTAGCGGGAGTAGGGGGACCCAGTACTTC
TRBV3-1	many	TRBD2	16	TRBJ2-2	CASSLTSGRNTGELFF	TGTGCCAGCAGCCTCACTAGCGGGAGGAACACCGGGGAGCTGTTTTTT
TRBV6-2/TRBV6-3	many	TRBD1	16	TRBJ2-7	CASSQQGARGSYEQYF	TGTGCCAGCAGTCAACAGGGGGCGCGAGGGTCCTACGAGCAGTACTTC
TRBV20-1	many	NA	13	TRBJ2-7	CSARDSRRYEQYF	TGCAGTGCTAGAGATTCAAGGAGGTACGAGCAGTACTTC
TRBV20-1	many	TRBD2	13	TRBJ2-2	CSARGGHTGELFF	TGCAGTGCTCGGGGGGGACACACCGGGGAGCTGTTTTTT
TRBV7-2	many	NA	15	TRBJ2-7	CASSLMSGVAREQYF	TGTGCCAGCAGCTTAATGTCGGGAGTTGCGCGCGAGCAGTACTTC